The sequence of this T cell receptor (beta chain) was determined in a study of HIV-infected patients and healthy controls. In this sample, this clonotype turned up many times. The CDR3 sequence is 19 residues long. Trimming shortened V by 5 bases and J by 0 bases, and 20 bases separated the two germline ends. TCRdb re-called the 5' RACE reads with MiXCR, one entry per CDR3 protein. The data show some 70,000 distinct CDR3 sequences, over 15% seen once. The chain is built from TRBV12-3 or TRBV12-4 and TRBJ2-6; D is undetermined. This clonotype originated in a human donor in good health. The sample consisted of CD4+ T cells from blood. The CDR3 region is CASSATPAYKSSGANVLTF. DNA of the CDR3: TGTGCCAGCAGTGCCACCCCGGCTTACAAGAGCTCTGGGGCCAACGTCCTGACTTTC.